This TCR beta chain was identified in a study of T cell responses to AZD1222 COVID-19 vaccine. J lost 7 bases, V lost 5 bases, and 13 bases had no gene match. Germline V gives CDR1 SGHAT, CDR2 FQDESV (reference sequence). The CDR3 consists of 15 residues. Study results and limitations: At 160-218 and 743-854, vaccine-associated CD4 TCRs were dominant, and they spanned spike. In the spike-specific TCR repertoire, nearly half reportedly target unmutated variant regions. Spike-specific TCR breadth rose after two AZD1222 doses, and depth rose as well. Clonal diversity was possibly underestimated, and the donors were mostly white British, with more females.

As concerns this clone: The antigen remains undetermined.

The assay was immunoSEQ multiplex PCR, and TCRdb's table has in-frame clones only and misses some. Here the sample spans about 150,000 clones, roughly 90% being singletons. This chain links TRBV11-1 with TRBJ1-2; 7 bases map to TRBD1. The source material was peripheral blood, sampled on day 0 of MenACWY control vaccination. The receptor was isolated from an adult in good health. The CDR3 loop is CASSPDRSAPGGYTF. CDR3 sequence (DNA): TGTGCCAGCAGCCCGGACAGGTCGGCACCGGGTGGCTACACCTTC.